Listed below are T cell receptor beta chains from one sample, sequenced in a study of T cells in Graves' hyperthyroidism and ophthalmopathy. MiXCR was run by TCRdb on the multiplex PCR reads, yielding one entry per CDR3 protein. This sample yields approximately 270,000 distinct CDR3 sequences, of which more than 14% are seen a single time; 10% to 15% belongs to the top ten. The sequencing sample was made of blood. These TCRs come from a woman between 35 and 50 years old with Graves' hyperthyroidism that later progressed to Graves' ophthalmopathy. CDR3s include the opening cysteine and the closing phenylalanine or tryptophan. The D gene is left open where the match is weak. The listing skips clone size in some rows; elsewhere it reads once, few, many or a size class.

>TRBJ2-1|12|TRBV28|.|.
CASGRGHNEQFF
TGTGCCAGCGGTCGGGGTCACAATGAGCAGTTCTTC
>TRBJ1-1|16|TRBV10-1|TRBD1|many
CASSEYRGMKNTEAFF
TGCGCCAGCAGTGAGTACAGGGGGATGAAGAACACTGAAGCTTTCTTT
>TRBJ2-5|16|TRBV3-1|.|many
CASSQGDWDPQETQYF
TGTGCCAGCAGCCAAGGAGACTGGGACCCACAAGAGACCCAGTACTTC
>TRBJ2-7|16|TRBV11-2|TRBD2|many
CASSFTSGPISYEQYF
TGTGCCAGCAGCTTTACTAGCGGGCCTATCTCCTACGAGCAGTACTTC
>TRBJ2-7|17|TRBV28|TRBD2|many
CASSQGTSGSWSYEQYF
TGTGCCAGCAGTCAAGGGACTAGCGGGAGCTGGTCTTACGAGCAGTACTTC
>TRBJ2-1|14|TRBV20-1|TRBD2|many
CSARDFVGGLAQFF
TGCAGTGCTAGAGATTTTGTAGGGGGACTAGCGCAGTTCTTC
>TRBJ2-1|21|TRBV15|.|many
CATSRDVGSSMSSSSGLEQFF
.
>TRBJ2-1|18|TRBV5-1|TRBD2|.
CASSSGLAEGVSYNEQFF
TGCGCCAGCAGCTCGGGACTAGCGGAAGGGGTTTCCTACAATGAGCAGTTCTTC
>TRBJ2-5|13|TRBV20-1|TRBD2|.
CSAEVAGAETQYF
TGCAGTGCTGAAGTAGCGGGAGCCGAGACCCAGTACTTC
>TRBJ2-3|17|TRBV20-1|TRBD2|many
CSARVPLTSGSTDTQYF
TGCAGTGCTAGAGTCCCCTTGACTAGCGGGAGCACAGATACGCAGTATTTT
>TRBJ2-1|19|TRBV2|TRBD2|many
CASSENVPSTSGVYLVQFF
TGTGCCAGCAGTGAAAATGTCCCGTCAACTAGCGGTGTGTATCTAGTGCAGTTCTTC
>TRBJ1-6|14|TRBV27|.|many
CASSTTAYNSPLHF
TGTGCCAGCAGTACCACAGCATATAATTCACCCCTCCACTTT
>TRBJ2-3|18|TRBV3-1|TRBD2|many
CASSTRTSGTSRTDTQYF
TGTGCCAGCAGCACACGGACTAGCGGGACCTCCCGGACAGATACGCAGTATTTT
>TRBJ2-7|14|TRBV5-1|TRBD1|.
CASSRTGVVNEQYF
TGCGCCAGCAGCAGGACAGGGGTTGTGAACGAGCAGTACTTC
>TRBJ2-5|16|TRBV10-3|.|many
CAISESSWGPQETQYF
TGTGCCATCAGTGAGTCGAGCTGGGGGCCTCAAGAGACCCAGTACTTC
>TRBJ1-1|14|TRBV9|.|many
CASSPRGEQGEAFF
TGTGCCAGCAGCCCCCGGGGGGAGCAAGGTGAAGCTTTCTTT
>TRBJ2-6|16|TRBV12-3/TRBV12-4|.|many
CASSLRGQSGANVLTF
TGTGCCAGCAGTCTCCGGGGGCAGTCTGGGGCCAACGTCCTGACTTTC